This T cell receptor (beta chain) was found in a study of T cell clonality in common variable immunodeficiency. Study conclusions and caveats: Fewer TCRbeta clones were shared among CVID subjects than controls. CVID subjects showed higher TCRbeta clonality than healthy controls.

The table came from immunoSEQ multiplex PCR; TCRdb's copy has only in-frame clones and leaves some out. The specimen has around 50,000 clones, none found just once. Heparinized whole blood, about 5 to 8.5 ml, came from each donor. There are many counts of this clone. Its antigen remains unidentified. This clonotype originated in a person aged 18-69 years in good health. Input material: peripheral blood mononuclear cells.

Partial CDR3 DNA: TGCAGCGTTGTCCTATGGGGCCAGAACACTGAA. Amino acids: CSVVLWGQNTE. The CDR3 reads in full as CSVVLWGQNTEAFF. V gene TRBV29-1 combines with J gene TRBJ1-1; TRBD1 is a possible D gene (5 bases). The read ends 3 residues early relative to the CDR3; the germline J gene fills the gap. The CDR3 length is 14 residues. V lost 4 bases and J lost 1, with 13 bases in between. Germline V CDR1 and CDR2: SQVTM, ANQGSEA. The whole variable domain, filled in from reference TRBV29-1 and TRBJ1-1, reads SAVISQKPSRDICQRGTSLTIQCQVDSQVTMMFWYRQQPGQSLTLIATANQGSEATYESGFVIDKFPISRPNLTFSTLTVSNMSPEDSSIYLCSVVLWGQNTEAFFGQGTRLTVV.